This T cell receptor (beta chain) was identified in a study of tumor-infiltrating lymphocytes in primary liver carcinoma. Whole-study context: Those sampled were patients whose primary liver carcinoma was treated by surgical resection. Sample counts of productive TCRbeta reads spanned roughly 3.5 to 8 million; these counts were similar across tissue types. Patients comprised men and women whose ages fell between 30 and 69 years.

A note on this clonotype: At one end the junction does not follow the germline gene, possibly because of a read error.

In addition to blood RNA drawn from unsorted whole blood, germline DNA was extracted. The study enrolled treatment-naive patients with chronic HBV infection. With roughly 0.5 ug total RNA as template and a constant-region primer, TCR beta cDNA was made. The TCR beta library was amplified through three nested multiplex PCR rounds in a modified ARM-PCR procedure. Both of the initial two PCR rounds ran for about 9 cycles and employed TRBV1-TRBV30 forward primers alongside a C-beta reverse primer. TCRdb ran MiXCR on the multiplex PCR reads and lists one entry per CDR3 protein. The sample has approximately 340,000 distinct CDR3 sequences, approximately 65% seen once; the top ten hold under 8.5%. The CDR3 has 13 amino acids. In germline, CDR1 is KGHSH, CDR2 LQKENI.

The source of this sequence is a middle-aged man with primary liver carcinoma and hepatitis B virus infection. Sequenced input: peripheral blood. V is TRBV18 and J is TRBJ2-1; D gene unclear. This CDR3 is CASPPPSLNEQFF. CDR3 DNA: TGTGCCAGCCCACCTCCTAGTCTGAATGAGCAGTTCTTC.